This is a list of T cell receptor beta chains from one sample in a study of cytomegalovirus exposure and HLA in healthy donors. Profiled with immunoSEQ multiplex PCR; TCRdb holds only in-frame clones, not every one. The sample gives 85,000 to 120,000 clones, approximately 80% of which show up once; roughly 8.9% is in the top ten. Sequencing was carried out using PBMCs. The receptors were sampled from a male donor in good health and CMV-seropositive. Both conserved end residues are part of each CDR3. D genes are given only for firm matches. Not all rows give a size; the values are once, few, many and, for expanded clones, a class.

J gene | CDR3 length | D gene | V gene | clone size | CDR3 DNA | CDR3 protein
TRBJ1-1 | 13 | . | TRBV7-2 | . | TGTGCCAGCAGTCCTAAATTCGGCACTGAAGCTTTCTTT | CASSPKFGTEAFF
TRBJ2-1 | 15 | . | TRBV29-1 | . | TGCAGCGTTGCGGCAGGCCCGAGCTCCTACAATGAGCAGTTCTTC | CSVAAGPSSYNEQFF
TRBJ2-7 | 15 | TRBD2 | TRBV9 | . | TGTGCCAGCAGCGTAGGGGAGGGAATGGGCTACGAGCAGTACTTC | CASSVGEGMGYEQYF
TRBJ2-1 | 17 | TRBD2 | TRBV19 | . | TGTGCCAGTACTCATCGAAAGGGGACTAGCGGGAAAGCTGAGCAGTTCTTC | CASTHRKGTSGKAEQFF
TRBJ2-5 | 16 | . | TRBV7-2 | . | TGTGCCAGCAGCTTAGGATTGGGTAGCGGCCAAGAGACCCAGTACTTC | CASSLGLGSGQETQYF
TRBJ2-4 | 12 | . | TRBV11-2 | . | TGTGCCAGCAGCCCCACCAAAAACATTCAGTACTTC | CASSPTKNIQYF
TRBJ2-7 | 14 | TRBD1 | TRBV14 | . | TGTGCCAGCAGCCCTAACGTCAGGGGGAGCGAGCAGTACTTC | CASSPNVRGSEQYF
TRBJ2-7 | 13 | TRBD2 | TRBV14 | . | TGTGCCAGCAGCCAATTCCCGGGGGGCGAGCAGTACTTC | CASSQFPGGEQYF
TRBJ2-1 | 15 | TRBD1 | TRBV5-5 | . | TGTGCCAGCAGCTTGGTGACAGGGTCCTACAATGAGCAGTTCTTC | CASSLVTGSYNEQFF
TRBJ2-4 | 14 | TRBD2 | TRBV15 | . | TGTGCCACCAGCAGAGATTTAGCGGGAGGGCAACAGTACTTC | CATSRDLAGGQQYF
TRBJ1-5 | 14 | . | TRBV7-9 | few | TGTGCCAGCAGCCCATGGGACTACAATCAGCCCCAGCATTTT | CASSPWDYNQPQHF
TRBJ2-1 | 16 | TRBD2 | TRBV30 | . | TGTGCCTGGAGACTAGCGGGGGGCCCAACCTACAATGAGCAGTTCTTC | CAWRLAGGPTYNEQFF
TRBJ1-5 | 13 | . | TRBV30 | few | TGTGCCTGGAGTGTACGAGACAATCAGCCCCAGCATTTT | CAWSVRDNQPQHF
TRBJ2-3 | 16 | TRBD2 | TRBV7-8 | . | TGTGCCAGCAGCTTAAGGGTTAGCGGGAGCCCAGATACGCAGTATTTT | CASSLRVSGSPDTQYF
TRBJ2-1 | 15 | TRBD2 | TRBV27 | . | TGTGCCAGCAGTCCGTGGCGGGAGTCGAGGAATGAGCAGTTCTTC | CASSPWRESRNEQFF
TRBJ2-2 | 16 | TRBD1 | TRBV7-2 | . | TGTGCCAGCAGCTTAGTGTGGACAGGGGGTGTCGGGGAGCTGTTTTTT | CASSLVWTGGVGELFF
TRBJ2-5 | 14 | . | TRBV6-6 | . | TGTGCCAGCAGTTACTTAGGGGAACAAGAGACCCAGTACTTC | CASSYLGEQETQYF
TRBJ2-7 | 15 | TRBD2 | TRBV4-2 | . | TGTGCCAGCAGCCAAGATCGGGAGGTAAACTACGAGCAGTACTTC | CASSQDREVNYEQYF
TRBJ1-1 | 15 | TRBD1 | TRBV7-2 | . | TGTGCCAGCAGCGCAGACAGGGGAGGAGGCACTGAAGCTTTCTTT | CASSADRGGGTEAFF
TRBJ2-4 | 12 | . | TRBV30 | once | TGTGCCTGGAGTCCCTCTGACTGGTCCCAGTACTTC | CAWSPSDWSQYF
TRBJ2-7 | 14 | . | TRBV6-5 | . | TGTGCCAGCAGTTACGTACTCCGGGGGTACGAGCAGTACTTC | CASSYVLRGYEQYF
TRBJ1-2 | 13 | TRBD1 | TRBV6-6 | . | TGTGCCAGCAGCTGGGACAGGTCTTATGGCTACACCTTC | CASSWDRSYGYTF
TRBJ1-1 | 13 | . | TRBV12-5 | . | TGTGCTAGTGGTTTAGACGGAGACACTGAAGCTTTCTTT | CASGLDGDTEAFF
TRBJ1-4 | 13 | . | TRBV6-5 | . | TGTGCCAGCAGTTTAGGGAGGGAGGAAAAACTGTTTTTT | CASSLGREEKLFF
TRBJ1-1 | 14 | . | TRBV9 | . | TGTGCCAGCAGCGTAGCAGAGGGTACCACTGAAGCTTTCTTT | CASSVAEGTTEAFF
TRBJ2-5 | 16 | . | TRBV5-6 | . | TGTGCCAGCAGCTTGGATCTCAGCGGAGGGGACGAGACCCAGTACTTC | CASSLDLSGGDETQYF
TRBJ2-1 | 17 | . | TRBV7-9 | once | TGTGCCAGCAGCTCAGGGCTCGGAGTCAGGTTGTACAATGAGCAGTTCTTC | CASSSGLGVRLYNEQFF
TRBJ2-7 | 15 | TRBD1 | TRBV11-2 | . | TGTGCCAGCAGCTGGTCGGGACAGGGGGTAGGAGAGCAGTACTTC | CASSWSGQGVGEQYF
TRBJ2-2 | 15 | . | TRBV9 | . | TGTGCCAGTAGCGTAGTTGCGGGTCGGCCCGGGGAGCTGTTTTTT | CASSVVAGRPGELFF
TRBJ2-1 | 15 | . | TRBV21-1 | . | TGTGCCGGACCCACTAGCGGGACTGTCTACAATGAGCAGTTCTTC | CAGPTSGTVYNEQFF
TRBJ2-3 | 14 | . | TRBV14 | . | TGTGCCAGCACCGGGAGCGTCTACACAGATACGCAGTATTTT | CASTGSVYTDTQYF
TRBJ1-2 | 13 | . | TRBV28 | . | TGTGCCATTCCCTTCCCCGGGGGGTATGGCTACACCTTC | CAIPFPGGYGYTF
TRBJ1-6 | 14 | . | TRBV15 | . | TGTGCCACCAGCAGAGAACAGCCGGCTTCACCCCTCCACTTT | CATSREQPASPLHF
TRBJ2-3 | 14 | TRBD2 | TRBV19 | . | TGTGCCAGTAGTATAGGGGGGGGAACAGATACGCAGTATTTT | CASSIGGGTDTQYF
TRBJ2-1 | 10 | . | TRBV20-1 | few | TGCAGTGCCCACTACAATGAGCAGTTCTTC | CSAHYNEQFF
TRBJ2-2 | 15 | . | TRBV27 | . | TGTGCCAGCACTCCAGGGCAGGGGAGGGCCGGGGAGCTGTTTTTT | CASTPGQGRAGELFF
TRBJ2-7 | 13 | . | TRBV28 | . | TGTGCCAGCAGCCCACACGGGAGTTACGAGCAGTACTTC | CASSPHGSYEQYF
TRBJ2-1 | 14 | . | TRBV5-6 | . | TGTGCCAGCAGCACCCCGGAGGGCGTCCATGAGCAGTTCTTC | CASSTPEGVHEQFF
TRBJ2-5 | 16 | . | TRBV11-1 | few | TGTGCCAGCAGCCCCGGTCGACAGATCCCTCGGGAGACCCAGTACTTC | CASSPGRQIPRETQYF
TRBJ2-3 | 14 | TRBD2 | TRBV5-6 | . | TGTGCCAGCAGCTGGACTAGCGGCACAGATACGCAGTATTTT | CASSWTSGTDTQYF
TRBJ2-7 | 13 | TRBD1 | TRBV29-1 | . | TGCAGCGTTAAAATCGGACAGGGATACGAGCAGTACTTC | CSVKIGQGYEQYF
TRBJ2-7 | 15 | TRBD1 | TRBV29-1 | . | TGCAGCGTTGAGGAGACAGGGGGGATCCCCTACGAGCAGTACTTC | CSVEETGGIPYEQYF
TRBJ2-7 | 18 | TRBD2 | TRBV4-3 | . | TGCGCCAGCAGCCAAGATACTCCTGGGCGGGAGGGTAATCACGAGCAGTACTTC | CASSQDTPGREGNHEQYF
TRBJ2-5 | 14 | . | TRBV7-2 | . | TGTGCCAGCAGCTTACTAGCAGTCCAAGAGTCCCAGTACTTC | CASSLLAVQESQYF
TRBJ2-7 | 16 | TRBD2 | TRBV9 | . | TGTGCCAGCAGCGTAGATCTGGCTAGCGGGAGCTACGAGCAGTACTTC | CASSVDLASGSYEQYF
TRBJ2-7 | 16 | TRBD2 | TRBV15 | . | TGTGCCACCAGCAGTGGTGGAAGTATAGCGGGTTACGAGCAGTACTTC | CATSSGGSIAGYEQYF
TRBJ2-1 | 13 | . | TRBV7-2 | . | TGTGCCAGCACCATACTTCAGGGGAATGAGCAGTTCTTC | CASTILQGNEQFF
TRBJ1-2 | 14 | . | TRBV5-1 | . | TGCGCCAGCAGCCCCCAGACAGTTAACTATGGCTACACCTTC | CASSPQTVNYGYTF
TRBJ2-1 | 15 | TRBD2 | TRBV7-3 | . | TGTGCCAGCGGACCAGCGGGGGGGGTGGGGAATGAGCAGTTCTTC | CASGPAGGVGNEQFF
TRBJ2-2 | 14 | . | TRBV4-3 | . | TGCGCCAGCAGCCAAGGAAGTAGCACCGGGGAGCTGTTTTTT | CASSQGSSTGELFF
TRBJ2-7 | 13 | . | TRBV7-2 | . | TGTGCCAGCAGCTTGATGCGAACCTACGAGCAGTACTTC | CASSLMRTYEQYF
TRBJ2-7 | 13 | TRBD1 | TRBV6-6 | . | TGTGCCAGCATCGGACAGGGGGCGCGGGAGCAGTACTTC | CASIGQGAREQYF
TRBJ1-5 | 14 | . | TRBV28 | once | TGTGCCAGCAGTTTAGGGCAGAGCAATCAGCCCCAGCATTTT | CASSLGQSNQPQHF
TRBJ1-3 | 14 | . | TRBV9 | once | TGTGCCAGCAGCGTAGCAGGGACTGGAAACACCATATATTTT | CASSVAGTGNTIYF
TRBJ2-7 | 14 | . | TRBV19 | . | TGTGCCAGTAGTACCCGGGATCAACCCTACGAGCAGTACTTC | CASSTRDQPYEQYF
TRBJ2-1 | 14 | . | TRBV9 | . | TGTGCCAGCAGCGTAGAGACGGGAGCACCTGAGCAGTTCTTC | CASSVETGAPEQFF
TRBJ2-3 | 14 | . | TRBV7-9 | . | TGTGCCAGCAGCTTGGGCCGGGACACAGATACGCAGTATTTT | CASSLGRDTDTQYF
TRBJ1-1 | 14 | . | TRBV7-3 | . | TGTGCCAGCAGCCTAAACGGGGTAAACACTGAAGCTTTCTTT | CASSLNGVNTEAFF
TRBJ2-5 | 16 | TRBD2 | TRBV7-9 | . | TGTGCCAGCAGCCCCCGGGTAGCGGGGGTCCAAGAGACCCAGTACTTC | CASSPRVAGVQETQYF
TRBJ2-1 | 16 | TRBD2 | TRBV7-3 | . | TGTGCCAGCAGCCCGCGGGGGGGGAGCTCCTACAATGAGCAGTTCTTC | CASSPRGGSSYNEQFF